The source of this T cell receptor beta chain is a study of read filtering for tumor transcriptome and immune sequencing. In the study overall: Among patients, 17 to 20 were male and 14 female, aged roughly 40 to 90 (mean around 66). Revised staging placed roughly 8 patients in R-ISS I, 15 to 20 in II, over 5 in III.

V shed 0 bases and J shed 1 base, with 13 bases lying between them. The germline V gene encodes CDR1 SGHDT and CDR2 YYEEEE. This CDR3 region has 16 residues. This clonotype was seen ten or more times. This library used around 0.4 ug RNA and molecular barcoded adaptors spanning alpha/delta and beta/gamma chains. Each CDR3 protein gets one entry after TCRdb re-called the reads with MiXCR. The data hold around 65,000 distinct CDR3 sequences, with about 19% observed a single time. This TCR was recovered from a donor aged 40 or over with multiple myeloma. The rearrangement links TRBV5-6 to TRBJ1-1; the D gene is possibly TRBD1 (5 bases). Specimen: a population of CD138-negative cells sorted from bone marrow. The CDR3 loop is CASSLGSTTENTEAFF. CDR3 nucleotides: TGTGCCAGCAGCTTGGGGTCGACGACAGAGAACACTGAAGCTTTCTTT.